These T cell receptor beta chains were read from a single sample in a study of long-term antiretroviral therapy in people with HIV. The method was immunoSEQ multiplex PCR; TCRdb's version includes in-frame clones alone and lacks a portion of them. The data show 13,000 or so clones, around 77% seen once. Sequencing used unsorted PBMCs, obtained 1.3 years after starting antiretroviral therapy. The receptor set was obtained from a woman between 18 and 30 years old with HIV. Each CDR3 is given with its conserved first and last residue. A D gene is named only where the DNA matches it firmly. Rows give clone size only sometimes, using once, few, many, or a class for an expanded clone.

TRBJ1-1,TRBV9,-,few,TGTGCCAGCAGCCCAGGACTGAGGGACCGGGGGACTGAAGCTTTCTTT,CASSPGLRDRGTEAFF
TRBJ2-7,TRBV28,-,-,TGTGCCAGCTTGCGGGACCCTCCACACCGCTACGAGCAGTACTTC,CASLRDPPHRYEQYF
TRBJ1-2,TRBV5-1,TRBD1,-,TGCGCCAGCAGTTTTGGACAGGGCGATGGCTACACCTTC,CASSFGQGDGYTF
TRBJ2-7,TRBV11-1,-,-,TGTGCCAGCAGCTTAGGAAGGTCCTACCTCTACGAGCAGTACTTC,CASSLGRSYLYEQYF
TRBJ1-5,TRBV28,-,-,TGTGCCAGCTCCTCCTGGGAACAGAAACGTAGCAATCAGCCCCAGCATTTT,CASSSWEQKRSNQPQHF
TRBJ1-2,TRBV5-6,-,-,TGTGCCAGCAGCTTCGACAGACAGAACTATGGCTACACCTTC,CASSFDRQNYGYTF
TRBJ1-1,TRBV6-6,-,-,TGTGCCACACAGGGCCAAAGCAACACTGAAGCTTTCTTT,CATQGQSNTEAFF
TRBJ2-1,TRBV18,-,-,TGTGCCAGCTCGCCTAGGGAAGACAATGAGCAGTTCTTC,CASSPREDNEQFF
TRBJ1-5,TRBV28,-,-,TGTGCCAGCAGTTTCGGCAATCAGCCCCAGCATTTT,CASSFGNQPQHF
TRBJ2-3,TRBV2,-,-,TGTGCCAGCAGTGAAACCTCCATCCGCACAGATACGCAGTATTTT,CASSETSIRTDTQYF
TRBJ2-7,TRBV6-4,-,-,TGTGCCAGCAGTGACTCGGAGTTTTCCGAGCAGTACTTC,CASSDSEFSEQYF
TRBJ1-1,TRBV11-2,-,-,TGTGCCAGCAGCTTAGTCGTCGGAGAAGCTTTCTTT,CASSLVVGEAFF
TRBJ1-1,TRBV5-1,-,-,TGCGCCAGCAGCTTGCACGGGAACACTGAAGCTTTCTTT,CASSLHGNTEAFF
TRBJ2-7,TRBV7-9,-,-,TGTGCCAGCAGCTTAGACGCAGGGTCCTACGAGCAGTACTTC,CASSLDAGSYEQYF
TRBJ2-3,TRBV19,TRBD2,once,TGTGCCAGTAGTGCTAGCGGGGGGGCCTCTGCAACGCAGTATTTT,CASSASGGASATQYF
TRBJ1-3,TRBV7-9,-,-,TGTGCCAGCAGCCTATCTGTGCTTGAATGGGGCATATCTGGAAACACCATATATTTT,CASSLSVLEWGISGNTIYF
TRBJ2-7,TRBV6-1,-,-,TGTGCCAGCAGTGAACCAGAGAGCTCCTACGAGCAGTACTTC,CASSEPESSYEQYF
TRBJ1-4,TRBV11-2,-,once,TGTGCCAGCAGCTTAGGTCAGGGATGGTACAATGAAAAACTGTTTTTT,CASSLGQGWYNEKLFF
TRBJ2-7,TRBV7-9,TRBD1,few,TGTGCCAGCAGCTTAGAGGAGACAGGGGTGATCGAGCAGTACTTC,CASSLEETGVIEQYF
TRBJ2-7,TRBV28,-,-,TGTGCCAGTGGGCCAGGGGATACGATCTACGAGCAGTACTTC,CASGPGDTIYEQYF
TRBJ2-7,TRBV14,TRBD1,-,TGTGCCTCGGGACAGGGGGCCTACGAGCAGTACTTC,CASGQGAYEQYF
TRBJ2-1,TRBV27,TRBD2,once,TGTGCCAGCAGTTTACCTTGGGCTAGCGGGCACAATGAGCAGTTCTTC,CASSLPWASGHNEQFF
TRBJ2-1,TRBV7-2,TRBD2,-,TGTGCCAGCAGCTTTGGCGGGGGTTTCTACAATGAGCAGTTCTTC,CASSFGGGFYNEQFF
TRBJ2-5,TRBV6-5,TRBD1,-,TGTGCCGCCCTGGACAGGGAAGAGACCCAGTACTTC,CAALDREETQYF
TRBJ2-2,TRBV9,-,large,TGTGCCAGCAAAGGCCTCTCGAACACCGGGGAGCTGTTTTTT,CASKGLSNTGELFF
TRBJ1-6,TRBV5-6,-,-,TGTGCCAGCAGCTTGGAGCAGGATAATTCACCCCTCCACTTT,CASSLEQDNSPLHF
TRBJ2-4,TRBV4-3,TRBD2,-,TGCGCCAGCAGCCAAGAACCAGCGGGGGGGCCTCAAAACATTCAGTACTTC,CASSQEPAGGPQNIQYF
TRBJ1-1,TRBV19,-,few,TGTGCCAGTAGTATTTTGGGGGGGGACACTGAAGCTTTCTTT,CASSILGGDTEAFF
TRBJ2-2,TRBV15,-,-,TGTGCCACCAGCAGAGTGTCCGGGGAGCTGTTTTTT,CATSRVSGELFF
TRBJ1-5,TRBV28,TRBD1,-,TGTGCCAGCAGTTTTGGGACAGGGGGTCTCCCCCAGCATTTT,CASSFGTGGLPQHF
TRBJ2-1,TRBV10-3,-,-,TGTGCCATCAGTGAGTCGGAAGGGTCGAACAATGAGCAGTTCTTC,CAISESEGSNNEQFF
TRBJ1-1,TRBV25-1,-,few,TGTGCCACCCGAATGAACACTGAAGCTTTCTTT,CATRMNTEAFF
TRBJ2-6,TRBV10-2,-,-,TGCGCCAGCAGTGAGTACCTCTGGGCGGAGGGCCTAGACGGCTTTGGGGCCAACGTCCTGACTTTC,CASSEYLWAEGLDGFGANVLTF
TRBJ1-2,TRBV2,TRBD1,-,TGTGCCAGCAGGGCGACAGGGACAACTCTCTATGGCTACACCTTC,CASRATGTTLYGYTF
TRBJ2-7,TRBV7-9,-,-,TGTGCCAGCAGCTTAGGGGCTAATAACGAGCAGTACTTC,CASSLGANNEQYF
TRBJ2-7,TRBV19,TRBD1,-,TGTGCCAGTAGCCCCGGACAGGGGGCTTACGAGCAGTACTTC,CASSPGQGAYEQYF
TRBJ1-1,TRBV27,-,-,TGTGCCAGCAGTCTAATCAGGGAATCTGAAGCTTTCTTT,CASSLIRESEAFF
TRBJ1-2,TRBV2,TRBD1,-,TGTGCCAGCCGACAGGGCTCTAACTATGGCTACACCTTC,CASRQGSNYGYTF
TRBJ1-2,TRBV5-1,TRBD1,once,TGCGCCAGCAGCTACCTGGCCGGGACAGGGGATGGCTACACCTTC,CASSYLAGTGDGYTF
TRBJ1-2,TRBV2,-,-,TGTGCCAGTCTTACCGGGCAGGCCAACTATGGCTACACCTTC,CASLTGQANYGYTF
TRBJ2-1,TRBV30,-,-,TGTGCCTGGAGTTGGGGCGGAAACAATGAGCAGTTCTTC,CAWSWGGNNEQFF
TRBJ1-2,TRBV11-2,TRBD1,-,TGTGCCAGCAGCTCTGGGACAGGGGGCGTAGGATATGGCTACACCTTC,CASSSGTGGVGYGYTF
TRBJ1-2,TRBV18,-,-,TGTGCCAGCTCACAACAGGGAGTTAACTATGGCTACACCTTC,CASSQQGVNYGYTF
TRBJ2-7,TRBV6-5,TRBD1,-,TGTGCCAGCAGTTACTCAGGGGGCCTAGGATACGAGCAGTACTTC,CASSYSGGLGYEQYF
TRBJ1-3,TRBV6-5,-,few,TGTGCCAGCAGTGTCGGTTCTGGAAACACCATATATTTT,CASSVGSGNTIYF
TRBJ2-1,TRBV29-1,-,-,TGCAGCGTTGAAGTTTCGGGGAGGCAGTTCTTC,CSVEVSGRQFF
TRBJ1-2,TRBV19,-,-,TGTGCTAGTGCGTCTTTAGACATGTTGTGGGGCTACACCTTC,CASASLDMLWGYTF